Following are 8 T cell receptor beta chains from one sample sequenced in a study of PD-1 blockade in classical Hodgkin lymphoma. Every patient was affected by relapse after autologous stem cell transplantation, while exposure to brentuximab vedotin was not uniform. Here immunoSEQ multiplex PCR was the method, and the copy in TCRdb shows in-frame clones only, minus some. The data contain around 13,000 clones, about 78% of them seen just once; the ten biggest clones take up roughly 23%. The material sequenced was peripheral blood mononuclear cells (PBMCs), taken before the second cycle of nivolumab. The receptors shown here come from a human donor with classical Hodgkin lymphoma.

The chain recombines TRBV25-1 with TRBJ2-3; D perhaps matches TRBD1 (5 bases). CDR1 is MGHDK and CDR2 is SYGVNS in the germline V gene. The CDR3 extends over 14 amino acids. V lost 5 bases to trimming and J lost 3 bases, with 12 bases between them. CDR3 amino acids: CASSRLGETDTQYF. The CDR3 DNA reads TGTGCCAGCAGTAGGCTAGGGGAAACAGATACGCAGTATTTT.

V gene TRBV11-2 combines with J gene TRBJ1-4; D remains ambiguous. Germline V gene data show CDR1 as SGHAT and CDR2 as FQNNGV. The CDR3 runs 15 residues. Trimming left V 8 bases short and J 5 bases short, with 18 bases between. This chain's CDR3 is CASSGIRLINEKLFF. The CDR3 region has the DNA TGTGCCAGCTCTGGGATAAGGCTGATAAATGAAAAACTGTTTTTT.

This clone occurred a few times. The rearrangement joins TRBV11-2 to TRBJ1-1; weak D call: TRBD1 (5 bases). The CDR3 is 12 amino acids. The germline CDR1 and CDR2 sequences are SGHAT and FQNNGV. V was trimmed by 3 bases and J by 3 bases, leaving 5 bases between them. CDR3: CASSLGHTEAFF. The CDR3 DNA reads as TGTGCCAGCAGCTTGGGGCACACTGAAGCTTTCTTT. The full variable domain, its missing parts supplied by reference TRBV11-2 and TRBJ1-1, is EAGVAQSPRYKIIEKRQSVAFWCNPISGHATLYWYQQILGQGPKLLIQFQNNGVVDDSQLPKDRFSAERLKGVDSTLKIQPAKLEDSAVYLCASSLGHTEAFFGQGTRLTVV.

The chain employs TRBV6-5 and TRBJ1-1, with D perhaps TRBD1 (6 bases). This CDR3 is 15 amino acids long. With 4 bases removed from V and 0 bases from J, the gap between germline ends came to 12 bases. Per germline, CDR1 MNHEY and CDR2 SVGAGI. In nucleotides, the CDR3 is TGTGCCAGCAGTTCCCCGGGACACCTGAACACTGAAGCTTTCTTT. Amino acids: CASSSPGHLNTEAFF.

The chain combines TRBV2 with TRBJ2-2; 7 bases map to TRBD2. Germline lookup yields CDR1 SNHLY and CDR2 FYNNEI. V shed 8 bases, J shed 3 bases, and the junction held 9 bases outside the gene matches. CDR3 length: 15 residues. CDR3 residues: CASSPGGMHTGELFF. For the CDR3, the DNA is TGTGCCAGCTCACCCGGGGGGATGCACACCGGGGAGCTGTTTTTT.

The table lists this clone with a count of one. This chain connects TRBV18 to TRBJ2-2; 7 bases map to TRBD2. V was clipped by 0 bases and J by 1 base; unmatched bases: 2. Germline V lookup: CDR1 KGHSH, CDR2 LQKENI. CDR3 length: 16 amino acids. CDR3 sequence reads: CASSPPGLRNTGELFF. In DNA form, the CDR3 reads TGTGCCAGCTCACCACCGGGACTACGGAACACCGGGGAGCTGTTTTTT.

J is TRBJ2-7 and V is TRBV14; D is uncertain. Germline assignment: CDR1 SGHDN and CDR2 FVKESK. V shed 0 bases and J shed 5 bases, with 8 bases lying between them. The CDR3 runs to 13 residues. CDR3 residues: CASSQDIGNEQYF. The CDR3 nucleotides read TGTGCCAGCAGCCAAGATATAGGGAACGAGCAGTACTTC. Using reference TRBV14 and TRBJ2-7 for the parts outside the CDR3, the full variable domain is EAGVTQFPSHSVIEKGQTVTLRCDPISGHDNLYWYRRVMGKEIKFLLHFVKESKQDESGMPNNRFLAERTGGTYSTLKVQPAELEDSGVYFCASSQDIGNEQYFGPGTRLTVT.

The gene calls are TRBV19 and TRBJ2-7; D is possibly TRBD2 (6 bases). Looked up from germline, CDR1 is LNHDA and CDR2 is SQIVND (reference sequence). Trimming removed 3 bases from V and 0 bases from J, with 15 bases in between. The CDR3 runs to 16 residues. The CDR3 DNA sequence: TGTGCCAGTAGTATCACCGGGACTTTAACCTCCTACGAGCAGTACTTC. This encodes CASSITGTLTSYEQYF.